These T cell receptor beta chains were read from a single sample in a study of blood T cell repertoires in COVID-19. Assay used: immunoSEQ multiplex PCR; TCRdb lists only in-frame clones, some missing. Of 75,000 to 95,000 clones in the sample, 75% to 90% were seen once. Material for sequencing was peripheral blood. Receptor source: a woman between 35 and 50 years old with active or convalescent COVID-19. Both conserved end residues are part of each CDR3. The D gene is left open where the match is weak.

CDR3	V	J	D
CASSYLSDEQYF	TRBV28	TRBJ2-7	NA
CATSDFGTGVQETQYF	TRBV24-1	TRBJ2-5	TRBD1
CASTQRWGVNQPQHF	TRBV6-5	TRBJ1-5	NA
CASSLWGGDEKLFF	TRBV28	TRBJ1-4	NA
CSARDSQKLFF	TRBV20-1	TRBJ1-4	NA
CASSPGQGTGELFF	TRBV18	TRBJ2-2	TRBD1
CATKRSGAYGYTF	TRBV28	TRBJ1-2	NA
CASSLGWTSVYNEQFF	TRBV28	TRBJ2-1	TRBD2
CASSLGVQYNSPLHF	TRBV5-1	TRBJ1-6	NA
CASSQDFVAREDGYTF	TRBV4-3	TRBJ1-2	NA
CASSLGAVAGRSYEQYF	TRBV11-3	TRBJ2-7	TRBD2
CASSFGTHSNQPQHF	TRBV28	TRBJ1-5	NA
CASRAQGTGNTIYF	TRBV6-5	TRBJ1-3	NA
CASSRQVQGQGATGSYNEQFF	TRBV4-3	TRBJ2-1	TRBD1
CASTRGQGDTEAFF	TRBV7-9	TRBJ1-1	TRBD1
CASGGGNSPLHF	TRBV28	TRBJ1-6	NA
CASSQTTGPSEQYF	TRBV9	TRBJ2-7	NA
CAISEDRVGGYTF	TRBV10-3	TRBJ1-2	TRBD1
CASSADRGLDQPQHF	TRBV2	TRBJ1-5	TRBD1
CASRFDAGGGQETQYF	TRBV7-2	TRBJ2-5	TRBD2
CASSLIGQGKDGYTF	TRBV13	TRBJ1-2	TRBD1
CASKLQPGQGYEQYF	TRBV9	TRBJ2-7	TRBD1
CASTRGETQYF	TRBV28	TRBJ2-5	NA
CASSLAREQYF	TRBV5-6	TRBJ2-7	NA
CASQRYSANTGELFF	TRBV11-3	TRBJ2-2	NA
CASRAVQANTGELFF	TRBV21-1	TRBJ2-2	NA
CSASTAGGYNEQFF	TRBV20-1	TRBJ2-1	TRBD2
CASSPVAGGAYYGYTF	TRBV7-2	TRBJ1-2	NA
CASSKRRDRLTTGGAKNIQYF	TRBV21-1	TRBJ2-4	NA
CAISGGVGETQYF	TRBV10-3	TRBJ2-5	NA
CASKDRDKGYGYTF	TRBV2	TRBJ1-2	TRBD1
CASSSGTANTGELFF	TRBV7-2	TRBJ2-2	TRBD1
CASSATDRANTGELFF	TRBV5-1	TRBJ2-2	TRBD1
CTSSPSGPLPQFF	TRBV7-3	TRBJ2-1	NA
CASSWQGRTEAFF	TRBV5-1	TRBJ1-1	NA
CASRTNAGSYNEQFF	TRBV28	TRBJ2-1	NA
CASSLFQGHSYEQYF	TRBV27	TRBJ2-7	NA
CASSSGQGENTEAFF	TRBV5-1	TRBJ1-1	TRBD1
CASSPPTGNGYTF	TRBV18	TRBJ1-2	NA
CASSETRTDTQYF	TRBV19	TRBJ2-3	NA
CATSDPGQTDYEQYF	TRBV24-1	TRBJ2-7	TRBD1
CATSRDQGQHQETQYF	TRBV15	TRBJ2-5	TRBD1
CASSLDRDSTREQYF	TRBV11-2	TRBJ2-7	NA
CASSLGTSGSWDIQYF	TRBV5-1	TRBJ2-4	TRBD2
CAWTFSGNTIYF	TRBV30	TRBJ1-3	NA
CASSQYTRDSLNTGELFF	TRBV6-6	TRBJ2-2	TRBD1
CASSSHFAGSNSYEQYF	TRBV27	TRBJ2-7	NA
CASSPSGELFF	TRBV7-9	TRBJ2-2	NA
CASIQSGVGYGYTF	TRBV7-2	TRBJ1-2	NA
CASSQSQGFQSGNTIYF	TRBV4-2	TRBJ1-3	NA
CASSTRGTGNTIYF	TRBV6-5	TRBJ1-3	NA
CASSPGTSGTDTQYF	TRBV28	TRBJ2-3	TRBD2
CAWGLAGTSTDTQYF	TRBV30	TRBJ2-3	TRBD2
CATSDPRDSTYEQYF	TRBV24-1	TRBJ2-7	TRBD1
CASSLYYVAAMGYEQYF	TRBV28	TRBJ2-7	NA